The 8 T cell receptor beta chains listed next were all sequenced from one sample in a study of blood T cell repertoires in COVID-19. TCRdb keeps only in-frame clones here, not all; method: immunoSEQ multiplex PCR. This sample has about 320,000 clones, with more than 85% found just once. The specimen sequenced was PBMCs or T cells enriched from blood (not recorded which). These receptors were collected from a woman under 40 who had been exposed to COVID-19.

This rearrangement joins TRBV7-9 to TRBJ1-5, with D perhaps TRBD1 (5 bases). V shed 1 base and J shed 6 bases, with 10 bases lying between them. Germline assignment: CDR1 SEHNR and CDR2 FQNEAQ (reference sequence). The CDR3 is 14 amino acids. The CDR3 DNA follows: TGTGCCAGCAGCTTAGACCAGGGTCGTCAGCCCCAGCATTTT. Encoded protein: CASSLDQGRQPQHF.

This clone has more than one count but fewer than ten. The gene calls are TRBV2 and TRBJ2-7, with D possibly matching TRBD1 (7 bases). The CDR3 is 15 residues long. Trimming stripped 3 bases from V and 3 bases from J, with 15 bases between. Germline assignment: CDR1 SNHLY and CDR2 FYNNEI. Here the CDR3 reads CASSERRGQFYEQYF. The DNA of the CDR3 is TGTGCCAGCAGTGAGCGGAGGGGACAGTTCTACGAGCAGTACTTC.

The chain carries TRBV29-1 and TRBJ1-2; no firm D call. CDR1 SQVTM and CDR2 ANQGSEA come from the germline V gene. CDR3 length equals 12 residues. The ends were cut back, 4 bases at V and 4 bases at J, with 10 bases in the middle. The CDR3 reads CSVARSGYGYTF. In DNA form, the CDR3 reads TGCAGCGTTGCACGTAGTGGCTATGGCTACACCTTC.

The rearrangement links TRBV19 to TRBJ2-5; D perhaps matches TRBD1 (6 bases). Germline assignment: CDR1 LNHDA and CDR2 SQIVND (reference sequence). The CDR3 has 18 residues. The V and J ends lost 2 bases and 6 bases respectively, with 25 bases between them. CDR3 nucleotides: TGTGCCAGTAGTATAAGGGCCGCGTCTGAAACAGGGATGAAGACCCAGTACTTC. Amino acid sequence: CASSIRAASETGMKTQYF.

The V and J genes are TRBV7-2 and TRBJ1-5; D might be TRBD1 (5 bases). Deletions cut 3 bases from V and 4 bases from J, with 13 bases between. The CDR3 has 15 amino acids. Germline lookup yields CDR1 SGHTA and CDR2 FQGNSA. CDR3 sequence: CASSLEGFPNQPQHF. The DNA for the CDR3 is TGTGCCAGCAGCTTGGAGGGGTTTCCGAATCAGCCCCAGCATTTT.

The chain uses TRBV18 and TRBJ1-1; 7 nucleotides agree with TRBD1. Trimming removed 2 bases from V and 6 bases from J; junction bases left unmatched: 9. The CDR3 spans 15 residues. Germline V CDR1 and CDR2: KGHSH, LQKENI. CDR3 in DNA: TGTGCCAGCTCACCAGAACAAGCCAGGGGGGCTGAAGCTTTCTTT. This sequence encodes CASSPEQARGAEAFF.

The rearrangement joins TRBV5-1 to TRBJ1-1, with D possibly TRBD1 on 6 matching bases. There are 14 residues in the CDR3. Between the trimmed V and J ends, which lost 7 bases and 5 bases, there was a span of 18 bases. The germline gives CDR1 SGHRS, CDR2 YFSETQ. The CDR3 coding sequence is TGCGCCAGCTCTCAAGACAGGAGGATTACTGAAGCTTTCTTT. It translates to CASSQDRRITEAFF.

The chain combines TRBV9 with TRBJ2-3; 7 bases fit TRBD2. The CDR3 contains 15 residues. Germline CDR1 reads SGDLS; CDR2 reads YYNGEE. V lost 3 bases and J lost 7; bases outside the gene matches: 11. CDR3 amino acids: CASSADPHGRYTQYF. In DNA, the CDR3 is TGTGCCAGCAGCGCCGACCCACACGGGAGGTATACGCAGTATTTT.